The TCR beta chain described here comes from a study of identical twins' blood T cells. This clonotype was seen a few times. This CDR3 region has 15 residues. The germline V and J ends were trimmed by 6 bases and 9 bases, with 21 bases remaining between them. The germline CDR1 and CDR2 sequences are MNHNY and SVGAGI (reference sequence). Each CDR3 protein gets one entry after TCRdb re-called the 5' RACE reads with MiXCR. Here the sample spans a few hundred thousand distinct CDR3 sequences, about 28% being singletons. The sample taken for sequencing was PBMCs. This TCR was recovered from a woman aged 18-55 years in good health. The V call is TRBV6-6, the J call TRBJ2-1, with D tentatively TRBD2 (5 bases). The CDR3 nucleotides are TGTGCCAGCAGCTTCAGACTAAGGAGTCGGTCTGAGCAGTTCTTC. It codes for CASSFRLRSRSEQFF.